This T cell receptor beta chain originates from a study of blood T cell repertoires in COVID-19. Study-wide background: Acute-phase and convalescent COVID-19 samples originated in the United States, Italy and Spain. T cells, B-cell-depleted T cells, or PBMCs provided the cDNA or gDNA that served as material.

The data were produced by immunoSEQ multiplex PCR, yet TCRdb's version contains in-frame clones alone and is incomplete. The table has 90,000 to 150,000 clones, approximately 90% seen once. The CDR3 length is 16 residues. Trimming removed 0 bases from V and 8 bases from J; junction bases left unmatched: 11. From germline, CDR1 is GTSNPN and CDR2 SVGIG (reference sequence). This sequence originates from a human donor in a cohort sampled during active COVID-19. The sequencing input was peripheral blood. The chain uses TRBV30 and TRBJ1-4; 8 bases agree with TRBD1. CDR3 sequence reads: CAWSVHGGQGGEKLFF. CDR3 sequence (DNA): TGTGCCTGGAGTGTACATGGCGGACAGGGAGGGGAAAAACTGTTTTTT.